This TCR beta chain originates from a study of T cell responses to AZD1222 COVID-19 vaccine. On this clone: Its antigen remains unknown.

Here immunoSEQ multiplex PCR was the method, and the copy in TCRdb shows in-frame clones only, minus some. This table holds 150,000 to 200,000 clones, roughly 93% found once. The study's findings and limits: Repertoire samples came only from after the peak T cell response.

The V gene lost 2 bases and the J gene lost 2 bases, with 12 bases spanning the gap. The CDR3 is made up of 15 amino acids. The source is an adult in good health. The rearrangement uses TRBV6-7 and TRBJ2-5, with D unclear. TRBV6-7 is identified as an open reading frame with a role that is uncertain. The sample was peripheral blood, taken on day 0 of AZD1222 vaccination. Here the CDR3 reads CASSYGLGCQETQYF. DNA of the CDR3: TGTGCCAGCAGTTACGGGCTGGGATGTCAAGAGACCCAGTACTTC.